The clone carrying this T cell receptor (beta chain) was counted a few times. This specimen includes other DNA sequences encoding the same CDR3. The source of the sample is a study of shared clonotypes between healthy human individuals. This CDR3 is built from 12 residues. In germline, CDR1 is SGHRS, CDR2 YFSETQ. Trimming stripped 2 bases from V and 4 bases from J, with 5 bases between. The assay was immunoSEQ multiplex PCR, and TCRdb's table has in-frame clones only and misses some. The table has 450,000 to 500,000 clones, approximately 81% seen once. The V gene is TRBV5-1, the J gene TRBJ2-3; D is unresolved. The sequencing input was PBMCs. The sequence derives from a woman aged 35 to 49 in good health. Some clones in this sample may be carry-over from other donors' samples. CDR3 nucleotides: TGCGCCAGCAGCTTCGGACCAGATACGCAGTATTTT. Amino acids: CASSFGPDTQYF.